Listed here are 22 T cell receptor beta chains from one sample, sequenced in a study of blood T cell repertoires in COVID-19 (dated by TCRdb to between 2020 and 2021). Receptors were amplified or captured by the immunoSEQ multiplex PCR assay. This immuneACCESS table, as held by TCRdb, lists in-frame sequences with V and J called but not all clones. Of the missing ones, under half trace to an unresolved V gene in checked studies; the others have no known cause. Counted in this sample were 300,000 to 400,000 clones; roughly 89% of them appeared once. Clones ranked in the top ten supply around 3.5% of the sample. The source material was peripheral blood. These receptors were obtained from a woman aged 18-29 years who had recovered from COVID-19.

V and J are TRBV6-5 and TRBJ2-5; 8 nucleotides align to TRBD1. J gave up 5 bases and V 6 bases, and 2 bases lay outside the gene matches. CDR3 length: 12 residues. The germline V gene has CDR1 MNHEY and CDR2 SVGAGI. The CDR3: CASSRQGETQYF. The CDR3 DNA sequence: TGTGCCAGCAGCAGACAGGGGGAGACCCAGTACTTC.

The V and J genes are TRBV30 and TRBJ2-1; TRBD2 matches at 14 bases. The CDR3 sequence is 15 residues long. The V gene end was trimmed by 8 bases and the J gene end by 7 bases; junction bases not matched to a gene: 10. The germline V gene has CDR1 GTSNPN and CDR2 SVGIG (reference sequence). CDR3 DNA sequence: TGTGCCCAAGAGGGACTAGCGGGGGCGGGGAATGAGCAGTTCTTC. Translated, it gives CAQEGLAGAGNEQFF. The full variable domain, with the rest looked up from reference TRBV30 and TRBJ2-1, is SQTIHQWPATLVQPVGSPLSLECTVEGTSNPNLYWYRQAAGRGLQLLFYSVGIGQISSEVPQNLSASRPQDRQFILSSKKLLLSDSGFYLCAQEGLAGAGNEQFFGPGTRLTVL.

The V call is TRBV7-9, the J call TRBJ2-1, with a possible D match to TRBD2 (6 bases). This CDR3 spans 12 amino acids. V gave up 5 bases and J gave up 14 bases, with 16 bases separating them. From germline, CDR1 is SEHNR and CDR2 FQNEAQ (reference sequence). CDR3 in DNA: TGTGCCAGCAGCGTGTCGTCCGGGAGAAAGTTCTTC. It is translated as CASSVSSGRKFF.

V is TRBV3-1 (or the pseudogene TRBV3-2) and J is TRBJ2-2; 11 positions match TRBD2. This CDR3 is 17 amino acids long. Trimming removed 4 bases from V and 3 bases from J; junction bases left unmatched: 7. Germline lookup yields CDR1 LGHDT and CDR2 YNNKEL (reference sequence). CDR3 sequence (DNA): TGTGCCAGCAGCCTTGTCTTAGCGGGAGGGTACACCGGGGAGCTGTTTTTT. Translation gives CASSLVLAGGYTGELFF.

The rearrangement links TRBV5-1 to TRBJ2-1; 8 positions match TRBD2. The CDR3 extends over 16 amino acids. J lost 13 bases, V lost 4 bases, and 19 bases had no gene match. The V gene's germline CDR1 is SGHRS and CDR2 YFSETQ. The CDR3 here is CASSPISGTSQRSQFF. CDR3 nucleotide sequence: TGCGCCAGCAGCCCAATCTCCGGGACTAGTCAACGATCACAGTTCTTC.

This clone appeared a few times. V usage is TRBV20-1 and J usage is TRBJ1-1; D gene ambiguous. V was clipped by 3 bases and J by 5 bases, with 13 bases between them. Germline lookup yields CDR1 DFQATT and CDR2 SNEGSKA (reference sequence). This CDR3 has 13 amino acids. The CDR3 DNA is TGCAGTGCTAGTGGCGGGGAACTAACTGAAGCTTTCTTT. It encodes CSASGGELTEAFF.

This clone was seen once. The V and J genes are TRBV11-3 and TRBJ2-1; 11 bases are a match to TRBD2. Germline trimming cut 5 bases from V and 6 bases from J; bases unmatched to any gene: 12. This CDR3 is built from 17 residues. CDR1 SGHNT and CDR2 YENEEA come from the germline V gene. This chain's CDR3 is CASSPPSGRNRVNEQFF. The CDR3 DNA reads TGTGCCAGCAGCCCACCTAGCGGGAGGAACCGTGTCAATGAGCAGTTCTTC. Variable domain in full (rest from reference TRBV11-3 and TRBJ2-1): EAGVVQSPRYKIIEKKQPVAFWCNPISGHNTLYWYLQNLGQGPELLIRYENEEAVDDSQLPKDRFSAERLKGVDSTLKIQPAELGDSAVYLCASSPPSGRNRVNEQFFGPGTRLTVL.

This clone was counted once. The gene calls are TRBV14 and TRBJ2-7; no definite D call. The CDR3 spans 13 residues. Germline assignment: CDR1 SGHDN and CDR2 FVKESK. Trimming pared 1 base from V and 4 bases from J, leaving 8 bases between. CDR3 bases: TGTGCCAGCAGCCAAGCCGGAGAATACGAGCAGTACGTC. Its protein is CASSQAGEYEQYV.

This rearrangement joins TRBV6-6 to TRBJ2-1, with D possibly being TRBD1 (6 bases). The CDR3 is 14 amino acids. Germline-derived CDR1 and CDR2 are MNHNY and SVGAGI (reference sequence). Trimming shortened V by 5 bases and J by 15 bases, and 23 bases separated the two germline ends. In nucleotides, the CDR3 is TGTGCCAGCAGTGTAATCAAAAACGGACAGAATCCGTTCTTC. Protein sequence: CASSVIKNGQNPFF.

The chain employs TRBV7-2 and TRBJ2-1; TRBD2 agrees at 8 bases. The CDR3 is 15 amino acids. With 5 bases clipped from V and 0 bases from J, the junction kept 3 bases outside the gene matches. Germline assignment: CDR1 SGHTA and CDR2 FQGNSA. The chain's CDR3 is CASSPLAVSYNEQFF. The CDR3, as DNA: TGTGCCAGCAGCCCACTAGCGGTCTCCTACAATGAGCAGTTCTTC.

The gene calls are TRBV4-3 and TRBJ2-7; the D gene is possibly TRBD1 (6 bases). The CDR3 has 17 amino acids. Germline lookup yields CDR1 LGHNA and CDR2 YSLEER. The V end lost 0 bases, the J end lost 5 bases, and 20 bases lay between the germline ends. The CDR3 loop reads CASSQDVVGGAPNEQYV. CDR3 DNA: TGCGCCAGCAGCCAAGACGTTGTAGGGGGAGCTCCCAACGAGCAGTACGTC.

The chain recombines TRBV29-1 with TRBJ2-3, with D tentatively TRBD2 (6 bases). The V end lost 6 bases, the J end lost 2 bases, and 15 bases lay between the germline ends. Germline CDR1 is SQVTM and CDR2 is ANQGSEA. This CDR3 contains 14 residues. CDR3 coding DNA: TGCAGCGTGGAGGGTCCCGGGCACACAGATACGCAGTATTTT. Its protein product is CSVEGPGHTDTQYF.

V usage is TRBV6-2 or TRBV6-3 and J usage is TRBJ1-1, with D possibly being TRBD1 (5 bases). The CDR3 is made up of 14 amino acids. V was cut by 2 bases and J by 5 bases, with 12 bases left in between. CDR1 is MNHEY, CDR2 SVGEGT, per germline. The CDR3 is CASSYPPGGTEAFF. CDR3 DNA: TGTGCCAGCAGTTACCCGCCCGGGGGGACTGAAGCTTTCTTT.

This clone was counted a few times. The V gene is TRBV5-6, the J gene TRBJ2-1, with a tentative D call TRBD2 (5 bases). This CDR3 contains 16 residues. CDR1 and CDR2 from the germline V gene are SGHDT and YYEEEE. Trimming removed 3 bases from V and 2 bases from J, with 15 bases in between. The DNA of the CDR3 is TGTGCCAGCAGCTCTTCGCCGGGAATAACCTACAATGAGCAGTTCTTC. This gives the protein CASSSSPGITYNEQFF.

The chain employs TRBV27 and TRBJ1-2; D call uncertain. V lost 5 bases and J lost 1, with 8 bases in between. The CDR3 is 13 amino acids. Germline V gene data show CDR1 as MNHEY and CDR2 as SMNVEV (reference sequence). The CDR3 reads CASSLTVNYGYTF. The CDR3 DNA reads as TGTGCCAGCAGTCTCACAGTTAACTATGGCTACACCTTC.

The rearrangement links TRBV6-5 to TRBJ1-5; 8 bases line up with TRBD1. The germline gives CDR1 MNHEY, CDR2 SVGAGI. After removal of 5 bases from V and 5 bases from J, the junction contained 2 bases not matched to a gene. The CDR3 totals 13 residues. The CDR3 region is CASSRTGYQPQHF. The CDR3 bases are TGTGCCAGCAGTCGGACAGGGTATCAGCCCCAGCATTTT.

This clone has a count of ten or more. Other nucleotide sequences in the sample specify the same CDR3. The chain joins TRBV6-2 or TRBV6-3 to TRBJ2-7, with 13 bases aligning to TRBD2. There are 16 residues in the CDR3. Germline V gene sequence: CDR1 MNHEY, CDR2 SVGEGT. V was pared by 0 bases and J by 3 bases, with 2 bases of the junction left unmatched. In nucleotides, the CDR3 is TGTGCCAGCAGTTACTCAAGGACTAGCGGGAGCTACGAGCAGTACGTC. Amino acids: CASSYSRTSGSYEQYV.

The V call is TRBV29-1, the J call TRBJ2-1; 11 bases match TRBD2. After removal of 4 bases from V and 8 bases from J, the junction contained 4 bases not matched to a gene. CDR3 size: 13 residues. The V gene's germline CDR1 is SQVTM and CDR2 ANQGSEA. The CDR3 reads CSVATSGSYEQFF. CDR3 nucleotides: TGCAGCGTTGCCACTAGCGGGAGCTATGAGCAGTTCTTC.

The CDR3: CASGRRNSYNEQFF. As DNA, the CDR3 is TGTGCCAGCGGGAGGAGAAACTCCTACAATGAGCAGTTCTTC. The chain carries TRBV3-1 (or the pseudogene TRBV3-2) and TRBJ2-1; D might be TRBD2 (6 bases). The V gene's germline CDR1 is LGHDT and CDR2 YNNKEL (reference sequence). V dropped 8 bases and J dropped 0 bases, with 11 bases sitting between them. This CDR3 is built from 14 residues.

The rearrangement joins TRBV11-3 to TRBJ1-4; no definite D call. The CDR3 contains 13 residues. The germline V and J ends were trimmed by 5 bases and 8 bases, with 12 bases remaining between them. The germline V gene has CDR1 SGHNT and CDR2 YENEEA. CDR3 region: CASSSRSREKLFF. CDR3 in DNA: TGTGCCAGCAGCAGCCGAAGCCGGGAAAAACTGTTTTTT. Using reference TRBV11-3 and TRBJ1-4 for the parts outside the CDR3, the full variable domain is EAGVVQSPRYKIIEKKQPVAFWCNPISGHNTLYWYLQNLGQGPELLIRYENEEAVDDSQLPKDRFSAERLKGVDSTLKIQPAELGDSAVYLCASSSRSREKLFFGSGTQLSVL.

The V and J genes are TRBV6-6 and TRBJ2-3; TRBD2 matches at 9 bases. The germline V gene encodes CDR1 MNHNY and CDR2 SVGAGI (reference sequence). This CDR3 spans 15 amino acids. The trim removed 6 bases at V and 4 bases at J, leaving 8 bases unmatched. CDR3 residues: CASRHGTSRADTQYF. Written as DNA, the CDR3 is TGTGCCAGCAGACACGGGACTAGCAGAGCAGATACGCAGTATTTT.

The sample holds a few counts of this clone. The V gene is TRBV5-1, the J gene TRBJ1-6; D may be TRBD1 (6 bases). CDR1 and CDR2 from the germline V gene are SGHRS and YFSETQ. This CDR3 is 14 amino acids long. The V gene lost 0 bases and the J gene lost 8 bases, with 9 bases spanning the gap. The CDR3 sequence: CASSLGTDYSPLHF. The CDR3 nucleotides read TGCGCCAGCAGCTTGGGGACAGATTATTCACCCCTCCACTTT.